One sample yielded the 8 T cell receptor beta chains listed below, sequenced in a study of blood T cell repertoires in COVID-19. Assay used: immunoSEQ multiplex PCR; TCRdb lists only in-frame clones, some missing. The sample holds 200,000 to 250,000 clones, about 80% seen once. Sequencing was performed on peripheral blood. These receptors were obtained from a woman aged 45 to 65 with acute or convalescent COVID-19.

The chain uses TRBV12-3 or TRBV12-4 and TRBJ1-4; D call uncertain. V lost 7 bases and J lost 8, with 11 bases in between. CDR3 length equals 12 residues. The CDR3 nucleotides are TGTGCCAGCACCCGGGGTCCGGAAAAACTGTTTTTT. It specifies CASTRGPEKLFF.

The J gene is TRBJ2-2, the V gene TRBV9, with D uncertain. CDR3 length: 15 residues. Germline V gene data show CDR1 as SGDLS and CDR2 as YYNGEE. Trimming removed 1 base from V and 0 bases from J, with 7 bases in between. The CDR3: CASSVSGSNTGELFF. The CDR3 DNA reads TGTGCCAGCAGCGTATCCGGGTCGAACACCGGGGAGCTGTTTTTT.

CDR3 protein: CASSSVRDRQNEQFF. Written as DNA, the CDR3 is TGTGCCAGCAGCTCAGTGAGGGACAGACAAAATGAGCAGTTCTTC. This chain connects TRBV13 to TRBJ2-1, with 7 bases aligning to TRBD1. CDR1 is PRHDT, CDR2 FYEKMQ, per germline (reference sequence). J was trimmed by 7 bases and V by 4 bases; bases with no gene match: 10. The length of the CDR3 is 15 residues.

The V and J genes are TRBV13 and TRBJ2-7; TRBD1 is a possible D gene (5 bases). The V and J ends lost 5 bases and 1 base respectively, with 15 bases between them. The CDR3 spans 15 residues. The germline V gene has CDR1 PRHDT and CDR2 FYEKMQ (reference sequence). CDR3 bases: TGTGCCAGCAGCCAGCAGGGATTCGGGTCCTACGAGCAGTACTTC. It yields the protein CASSQQGFGSYEQYF.

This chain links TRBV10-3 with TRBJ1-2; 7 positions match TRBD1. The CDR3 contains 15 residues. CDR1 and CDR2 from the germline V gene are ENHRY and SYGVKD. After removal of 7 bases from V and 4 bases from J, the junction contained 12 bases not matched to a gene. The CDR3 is CAINPGGSYVYGYTF. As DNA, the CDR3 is TGTGCCATCAACCCAGGGGGGAGCTACGTCTATGGCTACACCTTC.

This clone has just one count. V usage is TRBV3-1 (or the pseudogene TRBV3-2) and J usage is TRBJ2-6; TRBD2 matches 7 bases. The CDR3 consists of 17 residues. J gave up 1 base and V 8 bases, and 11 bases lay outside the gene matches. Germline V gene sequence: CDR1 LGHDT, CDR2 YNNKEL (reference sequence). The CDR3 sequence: CASGPEGGGSGANVLTF. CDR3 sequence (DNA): TGTGCCAGCGGACCGGAGGGCGGGGGATCTGGGGCCAACGTCCTGACTTTC.

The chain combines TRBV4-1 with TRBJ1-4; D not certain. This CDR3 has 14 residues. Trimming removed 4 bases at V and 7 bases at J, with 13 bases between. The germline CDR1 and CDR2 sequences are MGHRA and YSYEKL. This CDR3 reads CASSPRQIPEKLFF. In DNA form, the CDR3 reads TGCGCCAGCAGCCCCCGCCAGATACCTGAAAAACTGTTTTTT.

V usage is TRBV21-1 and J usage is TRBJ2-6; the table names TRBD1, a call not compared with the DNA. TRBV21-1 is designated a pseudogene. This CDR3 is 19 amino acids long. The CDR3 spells CASSSRPGQGAPGANVLTF. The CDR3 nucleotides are TGTGCCAGCAGCAGTCGCCCGGGACAGGGGGCACCTGGGGCCAACGTCCTGACTTTC.